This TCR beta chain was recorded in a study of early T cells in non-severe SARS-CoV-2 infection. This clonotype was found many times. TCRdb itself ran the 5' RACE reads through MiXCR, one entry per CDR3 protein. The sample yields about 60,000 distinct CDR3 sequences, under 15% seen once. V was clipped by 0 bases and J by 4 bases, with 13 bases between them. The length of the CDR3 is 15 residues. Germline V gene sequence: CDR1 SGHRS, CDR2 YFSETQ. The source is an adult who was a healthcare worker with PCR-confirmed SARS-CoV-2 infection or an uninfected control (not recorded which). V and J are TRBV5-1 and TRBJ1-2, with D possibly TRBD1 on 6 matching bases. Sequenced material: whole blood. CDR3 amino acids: CASSLATGSPYGYTF. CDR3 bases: TGCGCCAGCAGCTTGGCGACAGGATCCCCCTATGGCTACACCTTC.